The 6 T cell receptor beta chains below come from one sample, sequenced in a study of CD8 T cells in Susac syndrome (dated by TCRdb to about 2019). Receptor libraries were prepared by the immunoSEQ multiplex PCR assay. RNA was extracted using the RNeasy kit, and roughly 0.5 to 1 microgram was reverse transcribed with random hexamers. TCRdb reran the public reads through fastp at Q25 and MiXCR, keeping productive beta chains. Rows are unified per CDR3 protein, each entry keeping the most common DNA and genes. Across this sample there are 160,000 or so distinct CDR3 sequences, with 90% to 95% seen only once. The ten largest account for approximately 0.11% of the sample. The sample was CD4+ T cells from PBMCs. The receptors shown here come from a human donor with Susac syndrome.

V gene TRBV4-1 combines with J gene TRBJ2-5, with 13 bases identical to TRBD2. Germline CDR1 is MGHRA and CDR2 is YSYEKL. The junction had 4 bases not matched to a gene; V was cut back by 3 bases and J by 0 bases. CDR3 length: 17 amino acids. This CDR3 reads CASSQTSGGSYQETQYF. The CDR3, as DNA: TGCGCCAGCAGCCAGACTAGCGGGGGGTCGTACCAAGAGACCCAGTACTTC.

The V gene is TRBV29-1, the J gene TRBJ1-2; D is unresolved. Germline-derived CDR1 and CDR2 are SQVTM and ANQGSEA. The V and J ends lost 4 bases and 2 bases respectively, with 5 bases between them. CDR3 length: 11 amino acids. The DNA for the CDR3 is TGCAGCGTTGGGCAGAACTATGGCTACACCTTC. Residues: CSVGQNYGYTF.

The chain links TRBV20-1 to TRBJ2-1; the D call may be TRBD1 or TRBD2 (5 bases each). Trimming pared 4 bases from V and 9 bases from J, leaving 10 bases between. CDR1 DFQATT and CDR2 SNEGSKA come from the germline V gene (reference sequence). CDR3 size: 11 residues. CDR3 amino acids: CSATRAGEQFF. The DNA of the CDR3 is TGCAGTGCTACCAGGGCGGGTGAGCAGTTCTTC.

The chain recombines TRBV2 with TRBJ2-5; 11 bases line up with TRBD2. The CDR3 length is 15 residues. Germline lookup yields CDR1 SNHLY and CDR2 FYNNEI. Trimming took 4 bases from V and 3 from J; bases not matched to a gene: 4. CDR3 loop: CASSASGGPKETQYF. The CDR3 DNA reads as TGTGCCAGCAGTGCTAGCGGGGGGCCTAAAGAGACCCAGTACTTC. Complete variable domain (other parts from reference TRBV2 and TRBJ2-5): EPEVTQTPSHQVTQMGQEVILRCVPISNHLYFYWYRQILGQKVEFLVSFYNNEISEKSEIFDDQFSVERPDGSNFTLKIRSTKLEDSAMYFCASSASGGPKETQYFGPGTRLLVL.

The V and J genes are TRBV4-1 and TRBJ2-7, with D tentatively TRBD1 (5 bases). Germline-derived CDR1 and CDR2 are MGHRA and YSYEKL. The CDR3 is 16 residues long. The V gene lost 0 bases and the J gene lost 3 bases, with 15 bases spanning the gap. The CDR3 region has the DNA TGCGCCAGCAGCCAAGATCCTGGGGCTACGGTCTACGAGCAGTACTTC. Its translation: CASSQDPGATVYEQYF.

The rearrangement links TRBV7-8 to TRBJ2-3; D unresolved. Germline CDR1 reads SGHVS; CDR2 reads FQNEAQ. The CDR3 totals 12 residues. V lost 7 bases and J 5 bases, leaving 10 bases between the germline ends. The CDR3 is CASNIEVDTQYF. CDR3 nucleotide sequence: TGTGCCAGCAACATCGAAGTAGATACGCAGTATTTT.